The text below deals with one T cell receptor beta chain. The data stem from a study of blood T cell repertoires in COVID-19. Study-wide background: Specimens from acute and convalescent COVID-19 originated in the United States, Italy and Spain. The cDNA or gDNA used as material had been derived from T cells, B-cell-depleted T cells, or PBMCs.

Original data processing: Estimation of nucleated cell counts was performed using reference gene primer amplification. Assay used: immunoSEQ multiplex PCR; TCRdb lists only in-frame clones, some missing. That table furnishes V, J and clone size, whereas the DNA furnished D and trimming. The table records around 50,000 clones, under 90% of them present only once. Material for sequencing was peripheral blood. The TCR sequence derives from a man between 35 and 55 years old with active COVID-19.

CDR3 DNA: TGTGCCATCGCGGAAGGGGGTAGGGATGAGCAGTTCTTC. Its protein is CAIAEGGRDEQFF. The chain uses TRBV24-1 and TRBJ2-1; TRBD1 is a possible D gene (6 bases). V dropped 11 bases and J dropped 8 bases, with 18 bases sitting between them. CDR1 is KGHDR and CDR2 is SFDVKD in the germline V gene. The CDR3 has 13 residues.